This T cell receptor beta chain is from a study of blood T cell repertoires in COVID-19. In the study overall: Researchers got acute and convalescent COVID-19 samples from the United States, Italy and Spain. T cells, B-cell-depleted T cells, or PBMCs supplied cDNA or gDNA.

In Seattle, patients joined the study during active infection and were tracked longitudinally. Original methodology: Amplification of reference gene primers was used by the study to estimate nucleated cell counts. Some clones are missing from TCRdb's copy, which holds only in-frame ones; the method was immunoSEQ multiplex PCR. That table is the source of V, J and clone size, and D and trimming were worked out from the DNA. The table lists about 170,000 clones, 80% to 90% of them singletons. The V and J ends lost 2 bases and 4 bases respectively, with 15 bases between them. Germline V gene data show CDR1 as MNHNS and CDR2 as SASEGT. This CDR3 has 17 residues.

The clonotype comes from a woman in her 70s with COVID-19, enrolled during active disease. The source material was peripheral blood. The rearrangement uses TRBV6-1 and TRBJ2-6, with a weak D call TRBD1 (6 bases). The CDR3 DNA sequence: TGTGCCAGCAGTGAAAGGGCAGGGGTGACCGGGGCCAACGTCCTGACTTTC. This translates into CASSERAGVTGANVLTF.